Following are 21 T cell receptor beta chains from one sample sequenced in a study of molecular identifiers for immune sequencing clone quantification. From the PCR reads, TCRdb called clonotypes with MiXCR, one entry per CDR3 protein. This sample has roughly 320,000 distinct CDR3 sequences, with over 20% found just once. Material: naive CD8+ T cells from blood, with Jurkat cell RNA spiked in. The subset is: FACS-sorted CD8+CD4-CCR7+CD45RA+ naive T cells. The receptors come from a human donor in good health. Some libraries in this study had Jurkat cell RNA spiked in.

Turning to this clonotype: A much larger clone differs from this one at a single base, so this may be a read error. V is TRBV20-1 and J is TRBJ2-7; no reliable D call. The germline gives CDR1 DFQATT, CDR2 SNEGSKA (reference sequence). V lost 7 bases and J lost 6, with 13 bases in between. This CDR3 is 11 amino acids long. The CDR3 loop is CSVKLVGEQYF. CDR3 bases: TGCAGTGTTAAATTGGTCGGCGAGCAGTACTTC.

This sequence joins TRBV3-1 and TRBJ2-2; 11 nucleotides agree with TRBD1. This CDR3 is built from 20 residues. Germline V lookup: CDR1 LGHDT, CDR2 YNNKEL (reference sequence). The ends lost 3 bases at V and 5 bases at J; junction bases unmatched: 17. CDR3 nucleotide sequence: TGTGCCAGCAGCCAGGGATTTTGGACAGGGGGCGCGGGGGATACCGGGGAGCTGTTTTTT. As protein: CASSQGFWTGGAGDTGELFF.

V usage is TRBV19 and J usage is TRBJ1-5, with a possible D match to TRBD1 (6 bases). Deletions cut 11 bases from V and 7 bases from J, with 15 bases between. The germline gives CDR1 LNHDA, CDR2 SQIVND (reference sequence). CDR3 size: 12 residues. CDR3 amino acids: CAAQGYRQPQHF. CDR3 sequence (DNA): TGTGCCGCTCAGGGGTATAGACAGCCCCAGCATTTT.

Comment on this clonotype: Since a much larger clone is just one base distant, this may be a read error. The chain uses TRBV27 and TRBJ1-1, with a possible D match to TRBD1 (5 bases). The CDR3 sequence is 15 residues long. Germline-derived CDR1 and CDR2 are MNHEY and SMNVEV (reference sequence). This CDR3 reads CVSSLGFEGRTEAFF. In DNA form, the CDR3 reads TGTGTCAGCAGTTTAGGTTTTGAGGGGAGGACTGAAGCTTTCTTT.

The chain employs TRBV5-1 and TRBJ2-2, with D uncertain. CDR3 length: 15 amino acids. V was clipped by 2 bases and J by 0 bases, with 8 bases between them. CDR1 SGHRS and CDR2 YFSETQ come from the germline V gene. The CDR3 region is CASSLWISNTGELFF. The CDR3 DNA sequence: TGCGCCAGCAGCTTATGGATTTCGAACACCGGGGAGCTGTTTTTT.

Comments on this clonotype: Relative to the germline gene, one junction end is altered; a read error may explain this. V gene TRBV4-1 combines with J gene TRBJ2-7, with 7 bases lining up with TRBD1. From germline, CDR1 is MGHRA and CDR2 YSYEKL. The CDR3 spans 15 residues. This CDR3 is CASSQGTGFSYEQYF. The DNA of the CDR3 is TGCGCCAGCAGCCAAGGGACAGGTTTCTCCTATGAGCAGTACTTC.

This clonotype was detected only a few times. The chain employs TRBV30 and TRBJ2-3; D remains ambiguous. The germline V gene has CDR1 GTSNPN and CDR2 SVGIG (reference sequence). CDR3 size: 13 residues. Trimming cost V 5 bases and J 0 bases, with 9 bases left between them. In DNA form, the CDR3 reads TGTGCCTGGGGTTTACTTAGCACAGATACGCAGTATTTT. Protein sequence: CAWGLLSTDTQYF.

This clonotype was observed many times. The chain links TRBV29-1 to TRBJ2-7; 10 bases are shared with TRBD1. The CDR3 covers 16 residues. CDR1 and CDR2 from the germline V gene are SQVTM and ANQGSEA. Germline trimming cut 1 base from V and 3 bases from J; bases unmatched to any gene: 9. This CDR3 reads CSVEGSGTGEGYEQYF. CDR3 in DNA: TGCAGCGTTGAAGGCTCCGGGACAGGGGAAGGCTACGAGCAGTACTTC.

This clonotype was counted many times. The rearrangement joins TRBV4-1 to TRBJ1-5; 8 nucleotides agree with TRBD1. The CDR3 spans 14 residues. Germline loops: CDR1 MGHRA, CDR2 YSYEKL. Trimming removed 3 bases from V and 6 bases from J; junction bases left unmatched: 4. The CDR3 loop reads CASSHAGGTQPQHF. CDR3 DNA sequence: TGCGCCAGCAGCCATGCAGGGGGCACTCAGCCCCAGCATTTT.

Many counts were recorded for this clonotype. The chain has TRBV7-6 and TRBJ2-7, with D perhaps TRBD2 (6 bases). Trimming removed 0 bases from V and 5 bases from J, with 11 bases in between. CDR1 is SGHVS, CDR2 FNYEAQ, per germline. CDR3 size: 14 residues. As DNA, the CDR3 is TGTGCCAGCAGCTTAGCGTTCGGGGGTGACGAGCAGTACTTC. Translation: CASSLAFGGDEQYF. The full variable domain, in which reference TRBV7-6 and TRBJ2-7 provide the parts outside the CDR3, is GAGVSQSPRYKVTKRGQDVALRCDPISGHVSLYWYRQALGQGPEFLTYFNYEAQQDKSGLPNDRFSAERPEGSISTLTIQRTEQRDSAMYRCASSLAFGGDEQYFGPGTRLTVT.

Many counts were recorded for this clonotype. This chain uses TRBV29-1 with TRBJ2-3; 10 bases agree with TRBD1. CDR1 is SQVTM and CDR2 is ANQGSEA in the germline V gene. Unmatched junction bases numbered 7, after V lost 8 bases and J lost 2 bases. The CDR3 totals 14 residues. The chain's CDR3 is CSPRGQGYTDTQYF. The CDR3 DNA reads TGCAGCCCGAGGGGACAGGGGTACACAGATACGCAGTATTTT.

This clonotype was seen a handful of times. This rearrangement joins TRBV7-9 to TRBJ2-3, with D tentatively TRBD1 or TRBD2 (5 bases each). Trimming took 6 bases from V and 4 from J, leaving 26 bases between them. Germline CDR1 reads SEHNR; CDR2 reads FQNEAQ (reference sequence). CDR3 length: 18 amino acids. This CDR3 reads CASRMIRDGGTSADTQYF. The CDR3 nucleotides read TGTGCCAGCAGGATGATTCGGGACGGAGGAACGTCGGCAGATACGCAGTATTTT.

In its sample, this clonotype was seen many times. The CDR3 coding sequence is TGTGCCAGCAGTTACGTTCCAGGGACGGGGGCCAACGTCCTGACTTTC. Protein sequence: CASSYVPGTGANVLTF. The chain combines TRBV6-5 with TRBJ2-6; the D call may be TRBD1 or TRBD2 (5 bases each). There are 16 residues in the CDR3. Trimming took 2 bases from V and 4 from J, leaving 12 bases between them. Germline V gene data show CDR1 as MNHEY and CDR2 as SVGAGI.

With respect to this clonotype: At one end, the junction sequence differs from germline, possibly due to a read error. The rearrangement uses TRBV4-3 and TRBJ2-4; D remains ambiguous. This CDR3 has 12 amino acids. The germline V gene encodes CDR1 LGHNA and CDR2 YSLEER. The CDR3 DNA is TGCGCCAGCAGCCAAGGCAGAAACACTCAGTACTTC. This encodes CASSQGRNTQYF.

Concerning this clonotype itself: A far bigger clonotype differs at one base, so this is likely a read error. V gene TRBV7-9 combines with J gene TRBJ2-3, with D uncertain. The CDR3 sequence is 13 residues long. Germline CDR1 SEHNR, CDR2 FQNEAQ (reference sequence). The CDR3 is CASSLGGTATQYF. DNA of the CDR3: TGTGCCAGCAGCTTGGGTGGCACAGCTACGCAGTATTTT.

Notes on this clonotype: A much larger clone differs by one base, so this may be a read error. CDR3 sequence (DNA): TGTGCCAGCGGTGTTACAGATACGCAGTATTTT. Protein sequence: CASGVTDTQYF. This chain joins TRBV7-9 and TRBJ2-3; D not certain. Trimming stripped 8 bases from V and 3 bases from J, with 6 bases between. Germline CDR1 reads SEHNR; CDR2 reads FQNEAQ (reference sequence). The CDR3 runs to 11 residues.

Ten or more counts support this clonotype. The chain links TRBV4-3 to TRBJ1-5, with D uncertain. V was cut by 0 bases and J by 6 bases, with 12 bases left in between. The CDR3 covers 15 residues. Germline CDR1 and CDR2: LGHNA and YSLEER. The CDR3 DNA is TGCGCCAGCAGCCAAGACAGATACGGGCTTCAGCCCCAGCATTTT. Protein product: CASSQDRYGLQPQHF.

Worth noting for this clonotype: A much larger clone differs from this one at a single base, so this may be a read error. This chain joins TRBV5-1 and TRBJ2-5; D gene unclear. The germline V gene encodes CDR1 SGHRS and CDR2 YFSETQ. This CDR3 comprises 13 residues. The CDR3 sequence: CASSPPLQEAQYF. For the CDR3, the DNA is TGCGCCAGCAGCCCCCCCCTCCAAGAGGCCCAGTACTTC.

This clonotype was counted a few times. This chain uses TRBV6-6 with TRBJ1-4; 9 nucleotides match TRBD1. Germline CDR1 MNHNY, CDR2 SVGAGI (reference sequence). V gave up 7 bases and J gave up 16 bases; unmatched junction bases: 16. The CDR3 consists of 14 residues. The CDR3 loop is CASTPGQGLPLKFF. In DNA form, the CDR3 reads TGTGCCAGCACACCGGGACAGGGTCTACCCCTTAAGTTTTTT.

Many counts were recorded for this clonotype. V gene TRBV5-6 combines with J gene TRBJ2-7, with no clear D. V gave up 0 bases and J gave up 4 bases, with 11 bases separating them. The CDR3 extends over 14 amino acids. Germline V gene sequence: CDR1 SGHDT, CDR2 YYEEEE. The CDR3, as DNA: TGTGCCAGCAGCTTGGGAGGCGTCGGGTACGAGCAGTACTTC. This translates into CASSLGGVGYEQYF.

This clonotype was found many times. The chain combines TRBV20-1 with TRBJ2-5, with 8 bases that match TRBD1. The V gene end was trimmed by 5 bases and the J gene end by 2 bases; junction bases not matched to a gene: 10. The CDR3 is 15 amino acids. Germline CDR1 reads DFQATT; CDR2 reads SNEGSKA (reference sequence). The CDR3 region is CSADTGTGVQETQYF. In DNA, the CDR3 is TGCAGTGCTGACACCGGGACAGGCGTGCAAGAGACCCAGTACTTC.